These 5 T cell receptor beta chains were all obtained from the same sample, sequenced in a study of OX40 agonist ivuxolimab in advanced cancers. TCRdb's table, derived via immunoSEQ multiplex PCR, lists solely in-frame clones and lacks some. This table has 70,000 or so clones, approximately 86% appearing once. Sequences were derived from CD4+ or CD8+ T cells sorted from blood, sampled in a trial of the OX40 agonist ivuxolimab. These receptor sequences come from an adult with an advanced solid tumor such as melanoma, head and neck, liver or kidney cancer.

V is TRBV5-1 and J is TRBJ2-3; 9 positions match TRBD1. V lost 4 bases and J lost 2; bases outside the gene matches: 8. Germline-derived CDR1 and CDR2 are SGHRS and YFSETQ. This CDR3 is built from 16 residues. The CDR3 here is CASSPAGTGLTDTQYF. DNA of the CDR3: TGCGCCAGCAGCCCCGCCGGGACAGGGCTCACAGATACGCAGTATTTT.

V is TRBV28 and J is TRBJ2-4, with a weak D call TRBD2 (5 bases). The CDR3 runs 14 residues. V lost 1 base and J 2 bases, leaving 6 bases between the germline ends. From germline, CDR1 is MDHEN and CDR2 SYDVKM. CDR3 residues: CASSLSGTKNIQYF. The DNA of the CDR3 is TGTGCCAGCAGTTTATCGGGGACCAAAAACATTCAGTACTTC.

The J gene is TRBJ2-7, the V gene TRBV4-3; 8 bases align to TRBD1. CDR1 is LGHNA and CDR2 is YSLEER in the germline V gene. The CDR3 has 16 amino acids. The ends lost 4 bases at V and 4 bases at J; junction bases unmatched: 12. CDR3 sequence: CASSPQGQGAKYEQYF. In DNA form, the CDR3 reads TGCGCCAGCAGCCCCCAGGGGCAGGGGGCGAAGTACGAGCAGTACTTC.

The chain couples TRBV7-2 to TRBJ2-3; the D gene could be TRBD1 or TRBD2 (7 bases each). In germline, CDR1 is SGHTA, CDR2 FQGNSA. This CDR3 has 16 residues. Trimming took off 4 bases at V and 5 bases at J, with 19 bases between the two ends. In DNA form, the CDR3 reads TGTGCCAGCAGCTCCCAGCGGGGACAGAGCGGAGATACGCAGTATTTT. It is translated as CASSSQRGQSGDTQYF.

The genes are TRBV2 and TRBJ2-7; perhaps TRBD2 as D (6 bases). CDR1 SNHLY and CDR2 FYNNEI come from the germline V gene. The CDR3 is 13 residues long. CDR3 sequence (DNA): TGTGCTCTTCGGGAGAGGGGTAGTTACGAGCAGTACTTC. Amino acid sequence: CALRERGSYEQYF.